Listed below are T cell receptor beta chains from one sample, sequenced in a study of human T cells and chemical hapten exposure. TCRdb ran MiXCR on the RACE reads and lists one entry per CDR3 protein. This table holds approximately 41,000 distinct CDR3 sequences, over 3.5% found once. Sequenced material: whole blood, taken in connection with sensitization to the hapten diphenylcyclopropenone (DPC). Receptors were obtained from a man aged 50-59 years with alopecia areata. Some clones in this sample may be carry-over from other donors' samples. CDR3s include the opening cysteine and the closing phenylalanine or tryptophan. The D gene is left open where the match is weak. Clone size is not always given. Where it is, it says once, few, many or a class for expanded clones.

J gene: TRBJ1-1
V gene: TRBV19
clone size: .
CDR3 length: 16
D gene: .
CDR3 DNA: TGTGCCAGTAGTAGTGGACAGCCGAGTTTGAACACTGAAGCTTTCTTT
CDR3 protein: CASSSGQPSLNTEAFF

J gene: TRBJ2-5
V gene: TRBV12-3/TRBV12-4
clone size: many
CDR3 length: 11
D gene: .
CDR3 DNA: TGTGCCAGCAGTTTATACGAGACCCAGTACTTC
CDR3 protein: CASSLYETQYF

J gene: TRBJ1-5
V gene: TRBV4-1
clone size: many
CDR3 length: 14
D gene: .
CDR3 DNA: TGCGCCAGCAGCCATCCCGGGAGTAATCAGCCCCAGCATTTT
CDR3 protein: CASSHPGSNQPQHF

J gene: TRBJ2-3
V gene: TRBV24-1
clone size: many
CDR3 length: 15
D gene: .
CDR3 DNA: TGTGCCACCTCAGGTCTCCGGGGGCACTTGGATACGCAGTATTTT
CDR3 protein: CATSGLRGHLDTQYF

J gene: TRBJ1-2
V gene: TRBV20-1
clone size: many
CDR3 length: 13
D gene: .
CDR3 DNA: TGCAGTGGAAAAGGCCTTTCTCTCGGTGGCTACACCTTC
CDR3 protein: CSGKGLSLGGYTF

J gene: TRBJ2-7
V gene: TRBV29-1
clone size: few
CDR3 length: 15
D gene: TRBD2
CDR3 DNA: TGCAGCGTTGAAGCCTCAGGGCGGGAGTACAACGAGCAGTACTTC
CDR3 protein: CSVEASGREYNEQYF

J gene: TRBJ1-1
V gene: TRBV7-2
clone size: many
CDR3 length: 12
D gene: .
CDR3 DNA: TGTGCCAGCAGCTTAGGGCATCGAGACGCTTTCTTT
CDR3 protein: CASSLGHRDAFF

J gene: TRBJ2-7
V gene: TRBV7-2
clone size: many
CDR3 length: 16
D gene: TRBD2
CDR3 DNA: TGTGCCAGCAGCTCACGCCTACTAGCGGGAGGCTACGAGCAGTACTTC
CDR3 protein: CASSSRLLAGGYEQYF

J gene: TRBJ2-1
V gene: TRBV11-2
clone size: many
CDR3 length: 21
D gene: TRBD2
CDR3 DNA: TGTGCCAGCAGCAGAGCCCAGCCGGGACTAGCGGGAGGGCCTCGCTACAATGAGCAGTTCTTC
CDR3 protein: CASSRAQPGLAGGPRYNEQFF

J gene: TRBJ2-3
V gene: TRBV12-3/TRBV12-4
clone size: many
CDR3 length: 16
D gene: TRBD2
CDR3 DNA: TGTGCCAGCAGTTTATGGACGGGAGGGTCCACAGATACGCAGTATTTT
CDR3 protein: CASSLWTGGSTDTQYF

J gene: TRBJ2-3
V gene: TRBV9
clone size: many
CDR3 length: 16
D gene: TRBD1
CDR3 DNA: TGTGCCAGCGGAGGGACAGGGGGCGCCGGCACAGATACGCAGTATTTT
CDR3 protein: CASGGTGGAGTDTQYF

J gene: TRBJ1-3
V gene: TRBV3-1
clone size: .
CDR3 length: 16
D gene: .
CDR3 DNA: TGTGTCAGCAGCCATAGACAGGTCCACTCTGGAAACACCATATATTTT
CDR3 protein: CVSSHRQVHSGNTIYF

J gene: TRBJ1-1
V gene: TRBV7-9
clone size: many
CDR3 length: 13
D gene: .
CDR3 DNA: TGTGCCAGCAGCTTGACTCGGATAACTGAAGCTTTCTTT
CDR3 protein: CASSLTRITEAFF

J gene: TRBJ2-6
V gene: TRBV28
clone size: many
CDR3 length: 16
D gene: .
CDR3 DNA: TGTGCCAGCCTAGGGACGACCCTATCTGGGGCCAACGTCCTGACTTTC
CDR3 protein: CASLGTTLSGANVLTF

J gene: TRBJ2-4
V gene: TRBV10-2
clone size: many
CDR3 length: 17
D gene: TRBD2
CDR3 DNA: TGCGCCAGCAGTTTGATCGGAAAGCGGGGGACCCAAAACATTCAGTACTTC
CDR3 protein: CASSLIGKRGTQNIQYF

J gene: TRBJ2-5
V gene: TRBV9
clone size: many
CDR3 length: 14
D gene: .
CDR3 DNA: TGTGCCAGCAGCGAGGGACATGGCCAAGAGACCCAGTACTTC
CDR3 protein: CASSEGHGQETQYF

J gene: TRBJ1-1
V gene: TRBV18
clone size: many
CDR3 length: 15
D gene: TRBD1
CDR3 DNA: TGTGCCAGCTCACGCACGGGACAGGAGAACACTGAAGCTTTCTTT
CDR3 protein: CASSRTGQENTEAFF

J gene: TRBJ1-1
V gene: TRBV12-5
clone size: many
CDR3 length: 14
D gene: .
CDR3 DNA: TGTGCTTCCGGGGCCGGGGGGATGGACACTGAAGCTTTCTTT
CDR3 protein: CASGAGGMDTEAFF

J gene: TRBJ2-3
V gene: TRBV7-2
clone size: many
CDR3 length: 15
D gene: .
CDR3 DNA: TGTGCCAGCAGCTTAGCGGGCCCACAGGGTAGGACGCAGTATTTT
CDR3 protein: CASSLAGPQGRTQYF

J gene: TRBJ1-2
V gene: TRBV10-3
clone size: many
CDR3 length: 12
D gene: .
CDR3 DNA: TGTGCCATCAGGCCAAGAGACGGAGGCTACACCTTC
CDR3 protein: CAIRPRDGGYTF

J gene: TRBJ2-3
V gene: TRBV7-7
clone size: many
CDR3 length: 13
D gene: .
CDR3 DNA: TGTGCCAGCAGCTACCAAGGACGGACTACGCAGTATTTT
CDR3 protein: CASSYQGRTTQYF

J gene: TRBJ1-1
V gene: TRBV5-1
clone size: .
CDR3 length: 14
D gene: .
CDR3 DNA: TGCGCCAGCAGCTTCAGGGCAGGGGAAACTGAAGCTTTCTTT
CDR3 protein: CASSFRAGETEAFF

J gene: TRBJ2-6
V gene: TRBV4-1
clone size: many
CDR3 length: 20
D gene: .
CDR3 DNA: TGCGCCAGCAGCCAAGATGTCGCAGGGCTGGGCTTTTCTGGGGCCAACGTCCTGACTTTC
CDR3 protein: CASSQDVAGLGFSGANVLTF

J gene: TRBJ2-7
V gene: TRBV7-3
clone size: .
CDR3 length: 15
D gene: TRBD1
CDR3 DNA: TGTGCCAGCAGCCGAGGGACAGGGGGCTCCTACGAGCAGTACTTC
CDR3 protein: CASSRGTGGSYEQYF

J gene: TRBJ1-2
V gene: TRBV12-3/TRBV12-4
clone size: many
CDR3 length: 13
D gene: .
CDR3 DNA: TGTGCCAGCAGTTTAGGGCAGCTCTATGGCTACACCTTC
CDR3 protein: CASSLGQLYGYTF

J gene: TRBJ2-2
V gene: TRBV19
clone size: .
CDR3 length: 13
D gene: TRBD2
CDR3 DNA: TGTGCCAGTAGTACGGGGGGCACCGGGGAGCTGTTTTTT
CDR3 protein: CASSTGGTGELFF

J gene: TRBJ2-6
V gene: TRBV29-1
clone size: many
CDR3 length: 13
D gene: .
CDR3 DNA: TGCAGCGTTGAAGATCGCGGGGCCAACGTCCTGACTTTC
CDR3 protein: CSVEDRGANVLTF

J gene: TRBJ1-5
V gene: TRBV5-1
clone size: many
CDR3 length: 15
D gene: .
CDR3 DNA: TGCGCCAGCAGAGCGGACACCGGGGTCAATCAGCCCCAGCATTTT
CDR3 protein: CASRADTGVNQPQHF

J gene: TRBJ2-3
V gene: TRBV7-2
clone size: many
CDR3 length: 17
D gene: .
CDR3 DNA: TGTGCCAGCAGCCCCTTGGTTAATCGGGAGTTGGGGGATACGCAGTATTTT
CDR3 protein: CASSPLVNRELGDTQYF

J gene: TRBJ1-1
V gene: TRBV6-1
clone size: .
CDR3 length: 13
D gene: .
CDR3 DNA: TGTGCCAGCAGTATGGGAGGGAACACTGAAGCTTTCTTT
CDR3 protein: CASSMGGNTEAFF

J gene: TRBJ2-5
V gene: TRBV28
clone size: .
CDR3 length: 13
D gene: TRBD1
CDR3 DNA: TGTGCCAGCAGACAGGGGGTATACGAGACCCAGTACTTC
CDR3 protein: CASRQGVYETQYF

J gene: TRBJ2-4
V gene: TRBV18
clone size: many
CDR3 length: 16
D gene: TRBD1
CDR3 DNA: TGTGCCAGCTCACCAGACTTCAGGACAGGGGGTGACATTCAGTACTTC
CDR3 protein: CASSPDFRTGGDIQYF

J gene: TRBJ2-1
V gene: TRBV6-2/TRBV6-3
clone size: many
CDR3 length: 16
D gene: .
CDR3 DNA: TGTGCCAGCAGTCCTCCATGGGACAACCTGCTCAATGAGCAGTTCTTC
CDR3 protein: CASSPPWDNLLNEQFF